This T cell receptor (beta chain) was profiled in a study of shared clonotypes between healthy human individuals. On the study more broadly: Ranging from 18 to 49 in age, donors were a couple of women and three men.

Trimming stripped 0 bases from V and 5 bases from J, with 7 bases between. The CDR3 is made up of 14 amino acids. Per germline, CDR1 SEHNR and CDR2 FQNEAQ (reference sequence). This clone was seen once. Its specificity is not known. Produced via immunoSEQ multiplex PCR; TCRdb's table is partial and in-frame only. The sample lists about a million clones; 70% to 85% were seen once. Study results and limitations: Shared across several donors were roughly 4.8% of the naive CD4 clonotypes.

The TCR originated in a man between 18 and 29 years old in good health. Some clones in this sample may be carry-over from other donors' samples. The material sequenced was memory CD4+ T cells from PBMCs. Described subset: CD45RA-negative fraction. The chain links TRBV7-9 to TRBJ1-4; D is uncertain. This CDR3 is CASSLAAENEKLFF. CDR3 sequence (DNA): TGTGCCAGCAGCTTAGCGGCTGAGAATGAAAAACTGTTTTTT.